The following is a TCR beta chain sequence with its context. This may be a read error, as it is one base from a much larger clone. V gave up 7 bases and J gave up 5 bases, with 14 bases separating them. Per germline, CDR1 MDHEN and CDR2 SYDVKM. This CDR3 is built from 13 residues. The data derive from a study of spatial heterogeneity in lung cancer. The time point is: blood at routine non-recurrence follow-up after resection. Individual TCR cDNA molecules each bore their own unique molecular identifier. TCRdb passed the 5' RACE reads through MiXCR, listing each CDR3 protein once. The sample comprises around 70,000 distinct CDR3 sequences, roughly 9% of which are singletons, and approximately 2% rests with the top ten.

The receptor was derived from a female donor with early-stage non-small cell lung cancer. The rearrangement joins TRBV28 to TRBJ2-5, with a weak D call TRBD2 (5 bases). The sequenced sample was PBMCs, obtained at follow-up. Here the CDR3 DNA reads TGTGCCAGCATCGCGGACTCCGGGGAGACCCAGTACTTC. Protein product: CASIADSGETQYF.